One TCR beta chain is described in this entry. This clonotype was seen repeatedly, ten times or more. Its antigen has not been determined. One base away there is no much larger clone; base qualities are not given. The data were taken from a study of early T cells in non-severe SARS-CoV-2 infection (dated by TCRdb to the early 2020s). Concerning the study at large: TCR sequencing used bulk RNA from unsorted whole blood, so alpha and beta chains could not be paired. Beyond this particular receptor, the publication reports: VDJdb matching was skewed toward anti-spike CD8 responses and likely underestimated virus-specific expansions, missing private and CD4 specificities.

Library preparation employed 5' RACE. For sequencing, a NextSeq 500 was employed. The TCR library protocol attached unique molecular identifiers to individual cDNA molecules to correct for sequencing error and PCR bias. Both TCR alpha and beta chains were sequenced, and tight co-correlation was observed between alpha and beta sequence abundances in each sample. The paper's data handling went like this. V gene, J gene and CDR3 annotation of TCR sequences was performed with Decombinator V4. TCRs were defined as expanded if a significant change between any two time points was detected under a Poisson model with p below 0.0001. Abundances of TCRs were expressed as counts per million after normalisation to the total number of TCRs sequenced in each sample. MAIT TCRs were defined by TRAV1-2 paired with TRAJ12, TRAJ20 or TRAJ33, and iNKT TCRs by TRAV10 paired with TRAJ18. A search of VDJdb, accessed on 1 November 2021, was run for TCRs annotated to CMV, EBV and SARS-CoV-2, with TCRs annotated for multiple antigens excluded. TCRdb ran its own pipeline on the public reads, namely fastp trimming at Q25 and MiXCR clone calling, and kept in-frame beta chains. Every CDR3 protein is listed once, alongside the most common genes and DNA of its rows. Here the V and J calls rest on TCRdb's processing, not on the authors' analysis. This sample lists under 50,000 distinct CDR3 sequences; 5.5% to 6.5% were detected once. Approximately 4.1% of the sample lies in the top ten.

Between the V and J ends, shortened by 5 bases and 6 bases respectively, the junction contains 8 bases. The germline V gene sets CDR1 to MGHRA and CDR2 to YSYEKL. From its cysteine to its phenylalanine, the CDR3 spans 11 amino acids. Just the 33-base CDR3 DNA is kept, in frame starting at base 1. The study was a case-control design nested within a healthcare worker cohort in London, UK, with weekly nasopharyngeal swab PCR tests and blood sampling. Healthcare workers were recruited between 23 and 31 March 2020, during the week of the UK lockdown, and were followed weekly for up to roughly 15 weeks. This receptor chain uses TRBV4-1 and TRBJ2-7; no confident D gene assignment can be made. The TCR originated in an adult who was a healthcare worker with PCR-confirmed SARS-CoV-2 infection or an uninfected control (not recorded which). Sequenced material: whole blood. The sequence in DNA is TGCGCCAGCAGCTGGGAAGGCGAGCAGTACTTC. The encoded protein is CASSWEGEQYF.